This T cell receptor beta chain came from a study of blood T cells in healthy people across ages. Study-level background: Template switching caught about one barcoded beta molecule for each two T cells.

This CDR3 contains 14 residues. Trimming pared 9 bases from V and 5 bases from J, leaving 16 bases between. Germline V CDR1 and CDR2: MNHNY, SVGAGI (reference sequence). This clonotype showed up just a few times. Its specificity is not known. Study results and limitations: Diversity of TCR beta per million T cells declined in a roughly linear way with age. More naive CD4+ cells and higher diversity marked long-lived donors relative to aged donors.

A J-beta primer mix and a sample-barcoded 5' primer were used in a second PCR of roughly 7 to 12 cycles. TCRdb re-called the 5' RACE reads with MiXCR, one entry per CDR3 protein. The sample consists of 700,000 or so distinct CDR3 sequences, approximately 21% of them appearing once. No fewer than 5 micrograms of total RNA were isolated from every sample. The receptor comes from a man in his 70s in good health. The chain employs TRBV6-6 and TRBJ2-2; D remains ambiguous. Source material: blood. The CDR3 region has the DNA TGTGCCAGTCGGGTCGGCGGTAGTACCGGGGAGCTGTTTTTT. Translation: CASRVGGSTGELFF.